This TCR beta chain appears in the sequencing data of a study of shared clonotypes between healthy human individuals. General study points: Rarefaction revealed incomplete sorted-subset sequencing despite large depth. Compared with clonotypes that all four donors shared, non-shared clonotypes had lower generation probabilities.

This CDR3 is 12 amino acids long. Germline CDR1 SGHRS, CDR2 YFSETQ. Trimming pared 0 bases from V and 7 bases from J, leaving 6 bases between. Turning to this clone: The target antigen is unknown.

When replicate PCRs were run on sorted subsets, they used about 220 ng DNA, approximately 33,000 T cell genomes. Sequencing was performed with immunoSEQ multiplex PCR; in TCRdb, only in-frame clones are kept and a portion is missing. The sample contains around 1.5 million clones, 98% of which appear only once. The rearrangement uses TRBV5-1 and TRBJ2-3; unclear D gene. Sequencing was carried out using naive CD4+ T cells sorted from blood. Described subset: CD45RA+ positively selected. This sequence originates from a man aged 30 to 39 in good health. The DNA for the CDR3 is TGCGCCAGCAGCTTGGCACCGCATACGCAGTATTTT. Translation: CASSLAPHTQYF.